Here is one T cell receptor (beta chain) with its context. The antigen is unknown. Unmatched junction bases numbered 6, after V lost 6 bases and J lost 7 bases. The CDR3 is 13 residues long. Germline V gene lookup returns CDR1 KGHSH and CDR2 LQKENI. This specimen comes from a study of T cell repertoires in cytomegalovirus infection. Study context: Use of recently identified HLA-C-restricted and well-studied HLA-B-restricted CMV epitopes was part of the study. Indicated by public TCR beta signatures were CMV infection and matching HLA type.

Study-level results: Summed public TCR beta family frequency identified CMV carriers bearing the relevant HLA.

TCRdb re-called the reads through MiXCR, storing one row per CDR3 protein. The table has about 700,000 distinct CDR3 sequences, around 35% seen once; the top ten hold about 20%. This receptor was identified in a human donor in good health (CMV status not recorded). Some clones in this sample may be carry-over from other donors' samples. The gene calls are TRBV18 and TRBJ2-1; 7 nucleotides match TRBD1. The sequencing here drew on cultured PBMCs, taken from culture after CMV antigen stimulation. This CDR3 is CASSMTGSNEQFF. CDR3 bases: TGTGCCAGCTCCATGACAGGGTCGAATGAGCAGTTCTTC.